At least ten counts were recorded for the clone carrying this T cell receptor (beta chain). Its antigen is unknown. Methods described previously were used for bulk TCR libraries, and listed TCR primers were applied. TCRdb reprocessed the PCR reads via MiXCR and lists one record per CDR3 protein. The data show tens of thousands of distinct CDR3 sequences, approximately 18% seen once. The entry originates in a study of molecular identifiers for immune sequencing clone quantification. The study's findings and limits: Clonotypes topping 20 RNA copies carried over 97% of effector molecules but under 1% of naive ones.

V was cut by 6 bases and J by 8 bases, with 11 bases left in between. The CDR3 runs to 12 residues. From germline, CDR1 is SEHNR and CDR2 FQNEAQ (reference sequence). The authors sorted naive CD8 T cells as CD8+CD4-CCR7+CD45RA+. The rearrangement uses TRBV7-9 and TRBJ2-1; a weak D match, TRBD2 (6 bases). The sample taken for sequencing was naive CD8+ T cells from blood, with Jurkat cell RNA spiked in. Subset indicated: FACS-sorted CD8+CD4-CCR7+CD45RA+ naive T cells. The sequence was obtained from a human donor in good health. Some libraries in this study had Jurkat cell RNA spiked in. CDR3 in DNA: TGTGCCAGCAGTAGCTGGGGGGATGAGCAGTTCTTC. Protein product: CASSSWGDEQFF.